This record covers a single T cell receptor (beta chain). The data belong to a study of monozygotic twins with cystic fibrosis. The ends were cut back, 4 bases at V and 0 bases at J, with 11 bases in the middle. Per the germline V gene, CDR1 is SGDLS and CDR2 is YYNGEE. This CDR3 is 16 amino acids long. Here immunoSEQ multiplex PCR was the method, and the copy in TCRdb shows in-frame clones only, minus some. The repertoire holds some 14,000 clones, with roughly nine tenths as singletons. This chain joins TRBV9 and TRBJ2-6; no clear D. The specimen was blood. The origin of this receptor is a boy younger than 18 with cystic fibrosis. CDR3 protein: CASSPFVGSGANVLTF. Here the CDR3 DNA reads TGTGCCAGCAGCCCTTTTGTGGGCTCTGGGGCCAACGTCCTGACTTTC.